This T cell receptor (beta chain) was documented in a study of OX40 agonist ivuxolimab in advanced cancers. Study information: Every 2 weeks, ivuxolimab was infused into the patients intravenously at between 0.01 and 10 mg/kg. Patients were under 90% male with ages roughly 23 to 79, mean approximately 58. Study outcomes and limitations: Among some nonresponders, normalized T-cell clonal expansion was also low.

The CDR3 extends over 12 amino acids. Germline V gene lookup returns CDR1 MNHNS and CDR2 SASEGT. The ends were cut back, 2 bases at V and 6 bases at J, with 7 bases in the middle. In the case of this clone: Its target is unknown.

The protocol was immunoSEQ multiplex PCR, while the TCRdb copy is restricted to in-frame clones and leaves out a portion. The sample records just under 60,000 clones, about nine tenths being singletons. The starting material was CD4+ or CD8+ T cells sorted from blood, obtained in a trial of the OX40 agonist ivuxolimab. The sequence came from an adult with an advanced solid tumor such as melanoma, head and neck, liver or kidney cancer. The genes are TRBV6-1 and TRBJ1-1; D gene ambiguous. The CDR3 sequence: CASSEPPAEAFF. CDR3 nucleotide sequence: TGTGCCAGCAGTGAACCCCCCGCTGAAGCTTTCTTT.